These 8 T cell receptor beta chains share one sample of origin, sequenced in a study of T cell responses to AZD1222 COVID-19 vaccine. Sequencing was performed with immunoSEQ multiplex PCR; in TCRdb, only in-frame clones are kept and a portion is missing. Here the sample spans 100,000 to 150,000 clones, approximately 88% being singletons. The specimen was peripheral blood, collected on day 0 of AZD1222 vaccination. These receptors all stem from an adult in good health.

For the CDR3, the DNA is TGTGCCAGCAGCTTAGATTCGAGGACTAGAACCGAGCAGTTCTTC. Its translation: CASSLDSRTRTEQFF. The chain has TRBV11-2 and TRBJ2-1; 7 nucleotides match TRBD2. Germline-derived CDR1 and CDR2 are SGHAT and FQNNGV. The CDR3 loop spans 15 amino acids. The trim removed 0 bases at V and 10 bases at J, leaving 9 bases unmatched. The full variable domain, in which reference TRBV11-2 and TRBJ2-1 provide the parts outside the CDR3, is EAGVAQSPRYKIIEKRQSVAFWCNPISGHATLYWYQQILGQGPKLLIQFQNNGVVDDSQLPKDRFSAERLKGVDSTLKIQPAKLEDSAVYLCASSLDSRTRTEQFFGPGTRLTVL.

This clone came up once. The junction shows a germline mismatch at one end, possibly a read error. This chain uses TRBV7-7 with TRBJ1-6, with D possibly matching TRBD1 (6 bases). CDR3 length: 21 amino acids. Germline V gene sequence: CDR1 SSHAT, CDR2 FNYEAQ (reference sequence). Here the CDR3 reads CASSFRGSQGRTTIYNSPLHF. The CDR3 nucleotides read TGTGCTAGCAGCTTTCGAGGTTCGCAGGGGAGAACAACAATATATAATTCACCCCTCCACTTT.

The chain uses TRBV23-1 and TRBJ2-1; 11 nucleotides match TRBD2. TRBV23-1 qualifies as an ORF whose function is uncertain. The CDR3 is 14 residues long. V lost 5 bases and J lost 6; bases outside the gene matches: 3. As DNA, the CDR3 is TGCGCCAGCAGTGTAGCGGGGGGGCGCAATGAGCAGTTCTTC. Its protein product is CASSVAGGRNEQFF.

This clone has just one count. The chain recombines TRBV28 with TRBJ1-2; D remains ambiguous. CDR1 is MDHEN and CDR2 is SYDVKM in the germline V gene. With 4 bases removed from V and 5 bases from J, the gap between germline ends came to 11 bases. The CDR3 runs to 13 residues. CDR3 DNA sequence: TGTGCCAGCAGTTACAAGCTGGGGTATGGCTACACCTTC. It is translated as CASSYKLGYGYTF.

This sequence joins TRBV18 and TRBJ2-7; D might be TRBD2 (6 bases). This CDR3 has 14 residues. V lost 2 bases, J lost 4 bases, and 12 bases lay in between. CDR1 is KGHSH and CDR2 is LQKENI in the germline V gene. In nucleotides, the CDR3 is TGTGCCAGCTCACCAACGGGACTTGGATACGAGCAGTACTTC. This encodes CASSPTGLGYEQYF.

Only one count was recorded for this clone. The chain is built from TRBV9 and TRBJ1-2, with unresolved D. Trimming cost V 7 bases and J 7 bases, with 11 bases left between them. In germline, CDR1 is SGDLS, CDR2 YYNGEE. This CDR3 contains 11 residues. CDR3 region: CASERPSGYTF. CDR3 sequence (DNA): TGTGCCAGCGAGAGACCGAGTGGCTACACCTTC.

This chain uses TRBV28 with TRBJ1-1, with D perhaps TRBD1 (5 bases). The V and J ends lost 8 bases and 4 bases respectively, with 14 bases between them. CDR3 size: 13 residues. Germline CDR1 reads MDHEN; CDR2 reads SYDVKM. CDR3 nucleotide sequence: TGTGCCAGCCATCCCCGACAGATCACTGAAGCTTTCTTT. The encoded protein is CASHPRQITEAFF.

The rearrangement joins TRBV7-9 to TRBJ1-2; no clear D gene. CDR1 is SEHNR and CDR2 is FQNEAQ in the germline V gene (reference sequence). CDR3 size: 14 residues. V shed 5 bases and J shed 4 bases, with 14 bases lying between them. The CDR3 DNA is TGTGCCAGCAGCGGTCGGAGAGGTGGCTATGGCTACACCTTC. As protein: CASSGRRGGYGYTF.